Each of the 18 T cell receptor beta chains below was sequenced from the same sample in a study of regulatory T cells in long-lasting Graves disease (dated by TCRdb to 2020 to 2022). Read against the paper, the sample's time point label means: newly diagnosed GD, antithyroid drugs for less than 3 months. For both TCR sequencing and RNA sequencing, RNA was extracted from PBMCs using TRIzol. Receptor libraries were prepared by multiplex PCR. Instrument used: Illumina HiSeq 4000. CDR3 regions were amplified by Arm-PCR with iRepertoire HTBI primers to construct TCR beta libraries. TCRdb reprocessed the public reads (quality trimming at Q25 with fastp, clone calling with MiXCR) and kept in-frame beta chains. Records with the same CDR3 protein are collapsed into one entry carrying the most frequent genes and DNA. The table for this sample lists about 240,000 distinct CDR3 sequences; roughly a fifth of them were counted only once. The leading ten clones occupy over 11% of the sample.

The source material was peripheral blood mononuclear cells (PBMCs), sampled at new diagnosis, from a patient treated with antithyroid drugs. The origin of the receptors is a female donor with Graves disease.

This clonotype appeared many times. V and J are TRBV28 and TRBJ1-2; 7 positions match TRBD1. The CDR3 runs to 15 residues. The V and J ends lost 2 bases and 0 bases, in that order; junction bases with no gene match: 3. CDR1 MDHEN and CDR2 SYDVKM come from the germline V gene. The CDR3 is CASSLGQEANYGYTF. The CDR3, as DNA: TGTGCCAGCAGTTTAGGACAGGAAGCTAACTATGGCTACACCTTC.

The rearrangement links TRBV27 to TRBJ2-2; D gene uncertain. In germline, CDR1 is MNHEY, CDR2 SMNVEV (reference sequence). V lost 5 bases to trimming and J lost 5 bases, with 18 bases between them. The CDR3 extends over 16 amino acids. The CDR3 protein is CASSQPRMHLTGELFF. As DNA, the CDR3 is TGTGCCAGCAGTCAGCCTAGGATGCATCTAACCGGGGAGCTGTTTTTT.

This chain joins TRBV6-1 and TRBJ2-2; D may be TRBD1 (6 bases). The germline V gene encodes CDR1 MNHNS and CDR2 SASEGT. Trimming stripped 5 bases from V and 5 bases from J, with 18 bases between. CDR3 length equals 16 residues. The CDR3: CASSTGTSVRTGELFF. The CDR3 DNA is TGTGCCAGCAGTACCGGGACAAGTGTTCGGACCGGGGAGCTGTTTTTT.

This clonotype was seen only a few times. CDR3 in amino acids: CASSSPAGDYEQYF. As DNA, the CDR3 is TGTGCCAGCAGCTCGCCTGCTGGAGACTACGAGCAGTACTTC. This chain uses TRBV7-8 with TRBJ2-7; no clear D gene. V lost 4 bases and J 3 bases, leaving 13 bases between the germline ends. Per the germline V gene, CDR1 is SGHVS and CDR2 is FQNEAQ. CDR3 length equals 14 residues.

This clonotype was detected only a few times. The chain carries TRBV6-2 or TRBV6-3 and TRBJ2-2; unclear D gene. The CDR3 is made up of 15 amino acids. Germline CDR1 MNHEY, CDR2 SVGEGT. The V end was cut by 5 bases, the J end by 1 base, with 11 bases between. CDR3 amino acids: CASSPPRQNTGELFF. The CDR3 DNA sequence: TGTGCCAGCAGTCCCCCCCGGCAGAACACCGGGGAGCTGTTTTTT.

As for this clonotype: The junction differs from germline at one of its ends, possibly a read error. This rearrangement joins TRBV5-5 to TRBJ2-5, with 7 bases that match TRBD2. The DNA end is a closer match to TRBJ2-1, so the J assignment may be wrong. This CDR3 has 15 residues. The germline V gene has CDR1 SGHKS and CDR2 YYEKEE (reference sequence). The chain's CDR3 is CASSLTSRSSNEQFF. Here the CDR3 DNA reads TGCGCCAGCAGCTTGACTAGCAGGAGCAGTAATGAGCAGTTCTTC.

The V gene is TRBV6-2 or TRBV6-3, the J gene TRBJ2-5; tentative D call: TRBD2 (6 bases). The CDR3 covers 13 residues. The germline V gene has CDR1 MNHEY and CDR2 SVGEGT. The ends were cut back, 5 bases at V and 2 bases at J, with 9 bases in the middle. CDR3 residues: CASSVAEQETQYF. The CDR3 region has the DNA TGTGCCAGCAGTGTAGCGGAGCAAGAGACCCAGTACTTC.

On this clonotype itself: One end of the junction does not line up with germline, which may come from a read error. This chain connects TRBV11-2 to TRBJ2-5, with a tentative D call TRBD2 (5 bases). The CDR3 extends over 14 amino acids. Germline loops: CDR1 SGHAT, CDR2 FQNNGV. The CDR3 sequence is CASSLGLSQVTQYF. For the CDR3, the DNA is TGTGCCAGCAGCTTAGGACTATCCCAAGTGACCCAGTACTTC.

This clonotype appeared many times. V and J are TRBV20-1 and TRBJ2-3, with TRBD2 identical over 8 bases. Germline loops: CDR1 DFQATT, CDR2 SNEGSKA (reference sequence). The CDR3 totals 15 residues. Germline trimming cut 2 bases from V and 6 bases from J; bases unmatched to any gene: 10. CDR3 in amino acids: CSARFRGGTRDTQYF. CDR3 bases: TGCAGTGCTAGATTCCGGGGGGGGACTCGGGATACGCAGTATTTT.

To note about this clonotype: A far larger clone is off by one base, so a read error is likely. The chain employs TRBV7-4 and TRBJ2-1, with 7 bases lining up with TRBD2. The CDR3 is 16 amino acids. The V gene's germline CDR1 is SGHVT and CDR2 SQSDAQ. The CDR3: CANSLGGSASYNEQFF. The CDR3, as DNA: TGTGCCAACAGCTTAGGCGGGAGTGCCTCCTACAATGAGCAGTTCTTC.

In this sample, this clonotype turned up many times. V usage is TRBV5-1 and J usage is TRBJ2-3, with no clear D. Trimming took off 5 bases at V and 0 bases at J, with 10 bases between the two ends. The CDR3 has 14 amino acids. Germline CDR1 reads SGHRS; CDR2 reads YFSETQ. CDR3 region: CASRTVSSTDTQYF. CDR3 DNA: TGCGCCAGCAGGACGGTCTCTAGCACAGATACGCAGTATTTT.

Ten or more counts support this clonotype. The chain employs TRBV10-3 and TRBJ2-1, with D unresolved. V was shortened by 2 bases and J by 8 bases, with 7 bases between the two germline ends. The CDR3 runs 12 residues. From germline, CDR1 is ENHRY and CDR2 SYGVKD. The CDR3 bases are TGTGCCATCAGTGAGAGACGGGATGAGCAGTTCTTC. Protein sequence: CAISERRDEQFF.

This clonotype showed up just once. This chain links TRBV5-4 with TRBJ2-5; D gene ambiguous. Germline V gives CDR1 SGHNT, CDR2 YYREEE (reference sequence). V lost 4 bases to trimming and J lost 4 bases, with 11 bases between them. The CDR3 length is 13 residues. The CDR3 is CASSLTGPETQYF. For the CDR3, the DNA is TGTGCCAGCAGCCTCACTGGGCCAGAGACCCAGTACTTC.

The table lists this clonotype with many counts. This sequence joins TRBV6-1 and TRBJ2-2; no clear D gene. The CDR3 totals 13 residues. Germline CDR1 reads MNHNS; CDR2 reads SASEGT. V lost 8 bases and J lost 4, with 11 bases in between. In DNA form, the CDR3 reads TGTGCCAGCTTGGGCCCTGGCACCGGGGAGCTGTTTTTT. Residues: CASLGPGTGELFF.

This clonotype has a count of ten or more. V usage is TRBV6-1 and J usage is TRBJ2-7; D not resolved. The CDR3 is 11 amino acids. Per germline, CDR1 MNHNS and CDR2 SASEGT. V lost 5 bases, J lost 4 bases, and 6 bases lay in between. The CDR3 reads CASSTTYEQYF. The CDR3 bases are TGTGCCAGCAGTACGACTTACGAGCAGTACTTC.

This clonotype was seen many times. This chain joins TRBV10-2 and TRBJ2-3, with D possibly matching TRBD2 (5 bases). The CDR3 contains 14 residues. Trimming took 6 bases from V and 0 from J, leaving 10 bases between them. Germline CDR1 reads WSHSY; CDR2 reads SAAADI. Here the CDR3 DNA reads TGCGCCAGCAGGGCCCGGACTAGCACAGATACGCAGTATTTT. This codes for CASRARTSTDTQYF.

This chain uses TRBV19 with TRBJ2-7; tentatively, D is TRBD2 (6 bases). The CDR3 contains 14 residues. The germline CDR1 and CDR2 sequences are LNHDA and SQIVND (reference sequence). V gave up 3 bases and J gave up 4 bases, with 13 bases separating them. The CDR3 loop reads CASSIRWEVYEQYF. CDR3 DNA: TGTGCCAGTAGTATTAGGTGGGAGGTTTACGAGCAGTACTTC.

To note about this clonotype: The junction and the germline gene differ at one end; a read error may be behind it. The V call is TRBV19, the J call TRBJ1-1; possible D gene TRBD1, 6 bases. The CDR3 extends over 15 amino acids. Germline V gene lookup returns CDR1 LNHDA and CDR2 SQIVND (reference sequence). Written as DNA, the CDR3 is TGTGCCAGTACCCTCTTCTCCCTTGGGGGCACTAAAGCTTTCTTT. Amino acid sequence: CASTLFSLGGTKAFF.